This paragraph reports one TCR beta chain. The V end lost 5 bases, the J end lost 1 base, and 11 bases lay between the germline ends. The CDR3 contains 14 residues. Germline CDR1 is SGHAT and CDR2 is FQNNGV. The data belong to a study of STAT5B mutations in CD4+ large granular lymphocyte leukemia. The data were produced by immunoSEQ multiplex PCR, yet TCRdb's version contains in-frame clones alone and is incomplete. The sample has approximately 25,000 clones; 74% are singletons. The genes are TRBV11-2 and TRBJ2-5, with D maybe TRBD2 (6 bases). The clonotype originates from a human donor in good health. Input material: CD4+ T cells from blood buffy coats. CDR3 region: CASSPRRGQETQYF. CDR3 sequence (DNA): TGTGCCAGCAGCCCCCGGAGGGGCCAAGAGACCCAGTACTTC.